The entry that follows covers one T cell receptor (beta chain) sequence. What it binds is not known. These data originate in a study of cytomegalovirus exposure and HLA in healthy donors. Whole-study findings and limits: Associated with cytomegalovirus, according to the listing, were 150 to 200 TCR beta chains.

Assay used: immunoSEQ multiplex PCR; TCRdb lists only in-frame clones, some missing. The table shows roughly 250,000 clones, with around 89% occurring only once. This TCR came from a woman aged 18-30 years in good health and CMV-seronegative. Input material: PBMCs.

This CDR3 is CASSRTANYGYTF. Written as DNA, the CDR3 is TGTGCCAGCAGTCGGACAGCCAACTATGGCTACACCTTC. The chain combines TRBV2 with TRBJ1-2; D might be TRBD1 (6 bases). The V end was cut by 5 bases, the J end by 2 bases, with 9 bases between. The CDR3 runs 13 residues. Germline CDR1 SNHLY, CDR2 FYNNEI.